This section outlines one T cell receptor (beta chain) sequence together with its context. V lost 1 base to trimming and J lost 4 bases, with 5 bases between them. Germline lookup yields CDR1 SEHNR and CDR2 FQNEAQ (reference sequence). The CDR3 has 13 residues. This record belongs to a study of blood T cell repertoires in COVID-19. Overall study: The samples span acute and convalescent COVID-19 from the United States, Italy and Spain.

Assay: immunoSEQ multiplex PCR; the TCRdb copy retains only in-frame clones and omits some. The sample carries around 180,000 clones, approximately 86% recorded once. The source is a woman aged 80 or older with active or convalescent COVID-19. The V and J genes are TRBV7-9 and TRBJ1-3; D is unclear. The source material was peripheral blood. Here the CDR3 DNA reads TGTGCCAGCAGCTTAGGCGTGGGAAACACCATATATTTT. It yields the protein CASSLGVGNTIYF.